These 3 T cell receptor beta chains were all obtained from the same sample, sequenced in a study of pediatric ulcerative colitis. The data were produced by immunoSEQ multiplex PCR, yet TCRdb's version contains in-frame clones alone and is incomplete. The table includes tens of thousands of clones, approximately 87% detected once. Sequenced input: blood. These receptors all come from a boy younger than 18 with severe ulcerative colitis.

With respect to this clone: Relative to the germline gene, one junction end is altered; a read error may explain this. The rearrangement links TRBV5-1 to TRBJ1-1; 8 bases line up with TRBD1. CDR1 is SGHRS, CDR2 YFSETQ, per germline. The CDR3 is 14 amino acids. The CDR3 reads CASTLTGANTEAFF. The DNA of the CDR3 is TGCGCCAGCACCTTGACAGGGGCGAACACTGAAGCTTTCTTT.

This clone came up once. The chain uses TRBV2 and TRBJ2-6; D is ambiguous. Trimming left V 5 bases short and J 1 base short, with 6 bases between. Germline lookup yields CDR1 SNHLY and CDR2 FYNNEI. CDR3 length: 14 amino acids. The CDR3 loop is CASSPESGANVLTF. CDR3 DNA: TGTGCCAGCAGTCCCGAATCTGGGGCCAACGTCCTGACTTTC.

The rearrangement joins TRBV4-2 to TRBJ1-2, with a tentative D call TRBD1 (5 bases). The germline gives CDR1 LGHNA, CDR2 YNFKEQ. The CDR3 extends over 12 amino acids. V lost 4 bases to trimming and J lost 8 bases, with 11 bases between them. CDR3 sequence: CASSPQGRGYTF. The CDR3 nucleotides read TGTGCCAGCAGCCCGCAGGGCCGGGGCTACACCTTC.